This TCR beta chain is from a study of T-cell reconstitution after alpha-beta-depleted transplantation in children. The germline gives CDR1 ENHRY, CDR2 SYGVKD. Deletions cut 9 bases from V and 1 base from J, with 11 bases between. The CDR3 runs 13 residues. Preparation of the TCRbeta library was carried out with unique molecular identifiers. One entry per CDR3 protein, called by TCRdb with MiXCR from the PCR reads. The sample holds almost 400,000 distinct CDR3 sequences, about a fifth seen once. The rearrangement uses TRBV10-3 and TRBJ2-3; possibly TRBD1 or TRBD2 for D (6 bases each). Specimen: PBMCs from the stem cell graft donor, collected from the stem cell graft. The origin of this receptor is a human donor who donated a stem cell graft to a child with acute myeloid leukemia. The CDR3 region is CAMGGSRTDTQYF. The CDR3 DNA reads TGTGCCATGGGGGGCAGCCGCACAGATACGCAGTATTTT.